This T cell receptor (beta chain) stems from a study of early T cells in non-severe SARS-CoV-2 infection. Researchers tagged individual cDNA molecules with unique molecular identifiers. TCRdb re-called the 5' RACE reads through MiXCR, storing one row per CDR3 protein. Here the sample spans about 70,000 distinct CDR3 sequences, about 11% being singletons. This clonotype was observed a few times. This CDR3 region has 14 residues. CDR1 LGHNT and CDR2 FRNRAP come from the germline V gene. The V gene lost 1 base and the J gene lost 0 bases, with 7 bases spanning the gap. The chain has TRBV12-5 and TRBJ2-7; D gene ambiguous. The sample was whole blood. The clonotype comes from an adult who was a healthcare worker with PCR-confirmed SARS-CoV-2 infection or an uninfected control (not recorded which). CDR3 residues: CASGLGQNSYEQYF. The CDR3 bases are TGTGCTAGTGGTTTGGGTCAGAACTCCTACGAGCAGTACTTC.